The sequence of this T cell receptor beta chain was determined in a study of CXCR3-negative and CXCR3-positive naive CD8 T cells (dated by TCRdb to the late 2010s). About the study as a whole: In total, some 140 million TRB reads were obtained, which works out to roughly 1.5 +/- 0.3 million reads per library. For the TRBV-TRBJ cluster analysis, the naive subsets came from about 5 donors, while the memory cells came from 3 donors. Diversity and physicochemical repertoire analyses covered under twelve donors pooled from two independent experiments. Paper-wide results and their limitations: Because surface CD5, which is linked to self-reactivity in mice, was comparable between the naive subsets, TCR interaction strength was also inferred from the physicochemical properties of TRB CDR3s. Both naive subsets had comparably high repertoire diversity, while memory CD8+ T cells had much lower repertoire diversity. Similar TRBV-TRBJ usage was shown by naive CXCR3-negative and CXCR3-positive cells from the same donor, whereas distinct patterns were shown by memory cells. Because CXCR3 expression was partially decreased after cryopreservation, freshly isolated PBMCs were used for most assays. TRB CDR3s from CXCR3-positive naive cells showed higher hydrophobicity (lower Kidera factor 4), lower energy, and higher strength and volume indices than CXCR3-negative naive cells.

The CDR3 starts with the cysteine, ends with the phenylalanine, and has 15 residues. Only the protein is available. Reading the germline V gene gives CDR1 MDHEN and CDR2 SYDVKM. The data were produced on a NextSeq 550. The Human TCR Profiling Kit (MiLaboratory) was used to prepare UMI-labeled 5' RACE TRB cDNA libraries. cDNA synthesis used the entire amount of extracted RNA, and PCR amplification then used the entire amount of cDNA produced. Libraries were prepared in parallel using an identical number of PCR cycles. As for the original processing: With a requirement of at least two reads per UMI, MIGEC and MiXCR extracted about 48,000 +/- 9,800 unique UMI-labeled TRB cDNA molecules per library. On average, about 40,000 +/- 10,000 functional in-frame TRB CDR3 nucleotide clonotypes lacking stop codons were found per library. After downsampling to 5000 UMI-labeled TRB molecules per sample, diversity metrics, including normalized Shannon-Wiener and Chao1, were computed in VDJtools. VDJtools computed clonotype-size-weighted physicochemical properties of the central five CDR3 residues: interaction energy, strength, volume and Kidera factor 4. TCRdb reprocessed the reads; each CDR3 protein sequence makes one entry, and DNA is unavailable. TCRdb's processing, not the authors' own work, is the source of the V and J calls. The sample's clone listing holds over 95,000 distinct CDR3 sequences. Clones ranked in the top ten supply around 0.36% of the sample.

About this clonotype: Its antigen remains unidentified.

For every CD8+ T cell subset, 300,000 cells were flow-sorted straight into RLT lysis buffer, and each subset was sorted in triplicate. Naive CD8+ T cells were defined stringently as CD45RO-CCR7+CD27+CD95- to exclude memory contaminants. Using standard density gradient centrifugation, peripheral blood mononuclear cells were isolated from buffy coats. Naive CXCR3-negative and CXCR3-positive CD8+ T cells were flow-sorted using a FACSAria III. Total RNA was extracted from sorted cells using an RNeasy Mini Kit. The sequencing sample was made of naive CXCR3+ CD8+ T cells from blood. The cell subset or site label of this sample denotes: CD45RO-CCR7+CD27+CD95- naive CD8+ T cells expressing CXCR3 (TNR3+). The V and J genes are TRBV28 and TRBJ2-7; TCRdb's D gene call, TRBD1, goes unchecked for lack of DNA. This TCR was sampled from a human donor in good health. Some clones in this sample may be carry-over from other donors' samples. This receptor has the CDR3 CASSTYRGRAYEQYF. The full variable domain, completed from the reference TRBV28 and TRBJ2-7 proteins outside the CDR3, reads DVKVTQSSRYLVKRTGEKVFLECVQDMDHENMFWYRQDPGLGLRLIYFSYDVKMKEKGDIPEGYSVSREKKERFSLILESASTNQTSMYLCASSTYRGRAYEQYFGPGTRLTVT.